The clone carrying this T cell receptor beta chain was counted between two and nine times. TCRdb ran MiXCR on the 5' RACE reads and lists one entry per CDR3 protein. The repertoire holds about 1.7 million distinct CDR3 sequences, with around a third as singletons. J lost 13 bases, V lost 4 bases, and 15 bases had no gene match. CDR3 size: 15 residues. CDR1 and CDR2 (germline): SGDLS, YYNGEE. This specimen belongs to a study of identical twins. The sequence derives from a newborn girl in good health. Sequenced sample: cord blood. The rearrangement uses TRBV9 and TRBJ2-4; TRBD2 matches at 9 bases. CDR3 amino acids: CASSLQTSGYEEQYF. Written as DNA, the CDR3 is TGTGCCAGCAGCCTTCAAACTAGCGGGTATGAGGAGCAGTACTTC.